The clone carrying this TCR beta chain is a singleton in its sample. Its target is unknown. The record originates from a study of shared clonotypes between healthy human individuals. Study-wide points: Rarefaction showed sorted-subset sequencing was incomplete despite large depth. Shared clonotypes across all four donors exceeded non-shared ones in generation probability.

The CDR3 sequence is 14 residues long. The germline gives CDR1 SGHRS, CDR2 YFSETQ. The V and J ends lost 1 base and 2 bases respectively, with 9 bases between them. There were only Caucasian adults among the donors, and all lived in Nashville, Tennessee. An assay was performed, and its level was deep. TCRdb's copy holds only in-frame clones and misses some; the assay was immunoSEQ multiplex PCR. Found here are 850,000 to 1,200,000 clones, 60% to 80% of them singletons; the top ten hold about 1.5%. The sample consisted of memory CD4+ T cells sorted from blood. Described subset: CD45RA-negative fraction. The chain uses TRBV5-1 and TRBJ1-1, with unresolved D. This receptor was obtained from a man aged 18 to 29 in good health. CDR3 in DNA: TGCGCCAGCAGCTTGCATCCAGATAACACTGAAGCTTTCTTT. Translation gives CASSLHPDNTEAFF.